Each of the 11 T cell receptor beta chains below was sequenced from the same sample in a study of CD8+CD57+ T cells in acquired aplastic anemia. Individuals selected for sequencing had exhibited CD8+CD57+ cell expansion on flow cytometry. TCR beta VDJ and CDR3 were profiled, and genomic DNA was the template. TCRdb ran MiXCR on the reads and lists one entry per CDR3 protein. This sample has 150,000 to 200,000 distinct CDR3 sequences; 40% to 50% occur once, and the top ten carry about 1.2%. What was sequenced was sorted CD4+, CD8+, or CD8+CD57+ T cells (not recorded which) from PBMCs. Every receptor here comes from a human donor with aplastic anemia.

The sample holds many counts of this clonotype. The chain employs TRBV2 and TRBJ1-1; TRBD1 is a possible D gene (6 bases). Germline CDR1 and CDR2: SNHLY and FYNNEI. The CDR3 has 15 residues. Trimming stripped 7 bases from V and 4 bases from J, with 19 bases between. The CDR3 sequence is CASTELQGSVTEAFF. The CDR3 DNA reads TGTGCCAGCACTGAGCTACAGGGTTCGGTCACTGAAGCTTTCTTT.

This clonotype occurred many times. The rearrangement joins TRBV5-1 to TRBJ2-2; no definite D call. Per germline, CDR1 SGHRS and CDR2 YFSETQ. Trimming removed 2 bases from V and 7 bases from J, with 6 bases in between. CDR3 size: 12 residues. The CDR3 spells CASSFPGGELFF. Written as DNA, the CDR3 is TGCGCCAGCAGCTTCCCAGGCGGGGAGCTGTTTTTT. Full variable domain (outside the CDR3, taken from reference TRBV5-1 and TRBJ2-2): KAGVTQTPRYLIKTRGQQVTLSCSPISGHRSVSWYQQTPGQGLQFLFEYFSETQRNKGNFPGRFSGRQFSNSRSEMNVSTLELGDSALYLCASSFPGGELFFGEGSRLTVL.

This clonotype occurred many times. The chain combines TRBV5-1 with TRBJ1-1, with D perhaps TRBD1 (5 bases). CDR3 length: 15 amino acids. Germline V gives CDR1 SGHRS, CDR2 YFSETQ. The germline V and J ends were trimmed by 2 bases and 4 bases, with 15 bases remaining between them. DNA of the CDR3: TGCGCCAGCAGCTTCGTCGGGGCCGGAGGCACTGAAGCTTTCTTT. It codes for CASSFVGAGGTEAFF.

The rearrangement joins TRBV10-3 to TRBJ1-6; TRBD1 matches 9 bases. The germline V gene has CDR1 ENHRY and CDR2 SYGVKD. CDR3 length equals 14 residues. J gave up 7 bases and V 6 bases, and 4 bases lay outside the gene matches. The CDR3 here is CAIRGTGRNSPLHF. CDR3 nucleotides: TGTGCCATCAGGGGGACAGGGCGGAATTCACCCCTCCACTTT.

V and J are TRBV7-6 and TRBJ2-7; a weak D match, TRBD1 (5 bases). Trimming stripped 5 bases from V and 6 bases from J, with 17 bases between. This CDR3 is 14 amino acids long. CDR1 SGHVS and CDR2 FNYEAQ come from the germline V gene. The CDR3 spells CASSQLRGSSEQYF. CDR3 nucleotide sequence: TGTGCCAGCAGCCAACTTAGGGGTTCGTCCGAGCAGTACTTC.

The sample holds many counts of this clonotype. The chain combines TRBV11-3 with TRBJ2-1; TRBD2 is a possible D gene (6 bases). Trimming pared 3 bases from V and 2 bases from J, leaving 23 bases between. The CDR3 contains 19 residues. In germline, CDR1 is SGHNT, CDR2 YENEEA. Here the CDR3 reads CASSFQSGVLAAAYNEQFF. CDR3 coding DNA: TGTGCCAGCAGCTTCCAATCTGGGGTCTTAGCGGCCGCCTACAATGAGCAGTTCTTC.

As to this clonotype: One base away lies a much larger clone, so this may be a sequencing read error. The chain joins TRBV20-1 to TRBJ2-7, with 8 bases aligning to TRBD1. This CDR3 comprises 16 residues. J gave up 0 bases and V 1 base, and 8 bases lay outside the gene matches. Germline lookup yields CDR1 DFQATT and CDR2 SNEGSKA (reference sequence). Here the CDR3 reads CSARGYRQGSSYEQYF. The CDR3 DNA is TGCAGTGCTAGAGGTTATCGACAGGGGAGCTCCTACGAGCAGTACTTC.

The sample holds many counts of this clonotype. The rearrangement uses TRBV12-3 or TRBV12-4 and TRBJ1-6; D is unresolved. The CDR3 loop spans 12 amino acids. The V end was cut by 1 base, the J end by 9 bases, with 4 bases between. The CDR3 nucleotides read TGTGCCAGCAGTTTAGGGACTTCACCCCTCCACTTT. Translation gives CASSLGTSPLHF.

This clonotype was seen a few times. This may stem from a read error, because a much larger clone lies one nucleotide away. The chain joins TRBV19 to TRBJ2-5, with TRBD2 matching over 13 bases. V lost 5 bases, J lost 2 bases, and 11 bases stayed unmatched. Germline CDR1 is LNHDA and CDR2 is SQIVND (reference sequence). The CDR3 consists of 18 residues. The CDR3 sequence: CASSVVLAGGPGQETQYF. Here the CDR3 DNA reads TGTGCCAGTAGTGTAGTACTAGCGGGGGGGCCGGGGCAAGAGACCCAGTACTTC.

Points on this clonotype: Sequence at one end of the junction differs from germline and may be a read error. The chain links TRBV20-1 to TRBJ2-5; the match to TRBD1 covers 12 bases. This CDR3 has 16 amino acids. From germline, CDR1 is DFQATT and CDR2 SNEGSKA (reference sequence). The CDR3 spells CSATTGTGGWEEIQYF. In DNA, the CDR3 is TGCAGTGCTACCACGGGGACAGGGGGCTGGGAAGAGATCCAGTACTTC.

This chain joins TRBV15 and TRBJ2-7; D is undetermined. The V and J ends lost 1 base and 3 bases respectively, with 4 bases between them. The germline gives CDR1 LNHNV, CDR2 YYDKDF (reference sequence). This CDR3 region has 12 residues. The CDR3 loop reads CATSRGGYEQYF. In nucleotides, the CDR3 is TGTGCCACCAGCAGAGGGGGCTACGAGCAGTACTTC.